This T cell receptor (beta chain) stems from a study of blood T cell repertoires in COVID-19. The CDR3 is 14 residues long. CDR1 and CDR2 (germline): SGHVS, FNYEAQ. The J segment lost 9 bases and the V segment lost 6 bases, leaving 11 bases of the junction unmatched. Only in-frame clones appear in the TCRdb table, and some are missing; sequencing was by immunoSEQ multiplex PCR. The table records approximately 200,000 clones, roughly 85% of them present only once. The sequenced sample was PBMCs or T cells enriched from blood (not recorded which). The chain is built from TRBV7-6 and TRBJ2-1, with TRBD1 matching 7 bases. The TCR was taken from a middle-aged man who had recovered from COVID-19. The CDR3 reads CASSSATGVSEQFF. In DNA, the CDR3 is TGTGCCAGCAGTTCGGCTACAGGGGTTAGTGAGCAGTTCTTC.